A selection of T cell receptor beta chains follows, all from one sample in a study of blood T cell repertoires in COVID-19. Using immunoSEQ multiplex PCR, the repertoire was profiled, and TCRdb retains in-frame clones only, with some absent. The sample lists a few hundred thousand clones; 88% were seen once. Sequenced material: peripheral blood. These TCRs come from a woman aged 25 to 45 with acute or convalescent COVID-19. CDR3s include the opening cysteine and the closing phenylalanine or tryptophan. D genes are given only for firm matches. Size is omitted from some rows. Given values are once, few, many or a class for expanded clones.

many	TRBD2	TRBJ2-1	TRBV30	16	CAWRGVKRGPYNEQFF	TGTGCCTGGAGGGGGGTTAAGCGGGGCCCCTACAATGAGCAGTTCTTC
once	NA	TRBJ2-5	TRBV14	14	CASSQLGGGETQYF	TGTGCCAGCAGCCAGCTAGGGGGGGGAGAGACCCAGTACTTC
NA	TRBD1	TRBJ2-1	TRBV27	13	CASRGQEAYEQFF	TGTGCCAGCAGAGGACAGGAGGCATATGAGCAGTTCTTC
NA	TRBD1	TRBJ2-5	TRBV30	11	CAWDRAGTQYF	TGTGCCTGGGACAGGGCGGGGACCCAGTACTTC
NA	NA	TRBJ2-5	TRBV3-1/TRBV3-2	13	CASSQAGKETQYF	TGTGCCAGCAGCCAAGCAGGTAAAGAGACCCAGTACTTC
once	TRBD2	TRBJ2-7	TRBV5-1	13	CASSTGGSYEQYF	TGCGCCAGCAGCACGGGGGGTTCCTACGAGCAGTACTTC
NA	NA	TRBJ1-4	TRBV4-1	12	CASSRDWGELFF	TGCGCCAGCAGCCGAGACTGGGGGGAACTGTTTTTT
once	TRBD2	TRBJ2-3	TRBV11-2	15	CASSPTSDLFDTQYF	TGTGCCAGCAGCCCGACTAGCGATCTATTTGATACGCAGTATTTT
NA	TRBD2	TRBJ2-5	TRBV7-7	16	CASSSGGGAGQETQYF	TGTGCCAGCAGCTCCGGCGGGGGAGCAGGTCAAGAGACCCAGTACTTC
once	TRBD2	TRBJ2-5	TRBV2	16	CASNQRASGRQETQYF	TGTGCCAGCAACCAACGGGCTAGCGGGAGGCAAGAGACCCAGTACTTC
NA	NA	TRBJ2-1	TRBV7-2	16	CASSLQPKTGPNEQFF	TGTGCCAGCAGCCTACAGCCGAAGACAGGTCCCAATGAGCAGTTCTTC
NA	TRBD2	TRBJ2-1	TRBV7-9	15	CASSASGTFYNEQFF	TGTGCCAGCAGCGCGAGCGGGACGTTTTACAATGAGCAGTTCTTC
NA	TRBD1	TRBJ2-3	TRBV7-8	16	CASSLPRDRGPDTQYF	TGTGCCAGCAGCTTGCCCCGGGACAGGGGCCCAGATACGCAGTATTTT
NA	TRBD1	TRBJ2-7	TRBV12-3/TRBV12-4	13	CASRRTGGGEQYF	TGTGCCAGCAGGAGGACAGGGGGCGGCGAGCAGTACTTC
NA	NA	TRBJ2-6	TRBV5-5	15	CAGLGLGPGANVLTF	TGTGCCGGGCTTGGCTTGGGCCCTGGGGCCAACGTCCTGACTTTC
NA	TRBD2	TRBJ2-7	TRBV7-2	14	CASSRTSGNYEQYF	TGTGCCAGCAGCCGGACTAGCGGGAACTACGAGCAGTACTTC
NA	NA	TRBJ1-3	TRBV7-6	15	CASSLDHGSGNTIYF	TGTGCCAGCAGCTTAGACCACGGCTCTGGAAACACCATATATTTT
NA	NA	TRBJ1-1	TRBV7-9	14	CASSSDSRNTEAFF	TGTGCCAGCAGCTCGGACTCGAGGAACACTGAAGCTTTCTTT
NA	TRBD1	TRBJ1-3	TRBV5-4	15	CASSFTGVVGNTIYF	TGTGCCAGCAGCTTTACAGGGGTAGTAGGAAACACCATATATTTT
NA	NA	TRBJ2-1	TRBV12-3/TRBV12-4	10	CASSRNEQFF	TGTGCCAGCAGTCGGAATGAGCAGTTCTTC
NA	NA	TRBJ1-5	TRBV30	14	CAWSVLRGDQPQHF	TGTGCCTGGAGTGTACTCCGGGGGGATCAGCCCCAGCATTTT
NA	TRBD2	TRBJ2-7	TRBV5-4	15	CASSHGLARSYEQYF	TGTGCCAGCAGCCATGGACTAGCGAGGTCCTACGAGCAGTACTTC
NA	NA	TRBJ2-1	TRBV4-2	16	CASSPEVAAPYNEQFF	TGTGCCAGCAGCCCAGAAGTAGCAGCCCCGTACAATGAGCAGTTCTTC
NA	NA	TRBJ1-1	TRBV7-2	15	CASSPSTVMNTEAFF	TGTGCCAGCAGCCCATCGACAGTCATGAACACTGAAGCTTTCTTT
NA	TRBD1	TRBJ1-4	TRBV5-1	15	CASSLGGQGNEKLFF	TGCGCCAGCAGCCTGGGCGGACAGGGAAATGAAAAACTGTTTTTT
NA	TRBD1	TRBJ1-1	TRBV9	17	CASSVATPTGLNTEAFF	TGTGCCAGCAGCGTAGCCACACCGACAGGGCTGAACACTGAAGCTTTCTTT
NA	NA	TRBJ1-1	TRBV6-2/TRBV6-3	16	CASSYDLAPLATEAFF	TGTGCCAGCAGTTACGATTTGGCCCCCTTGGCCACTGAAGCTTTCTTT
NA	NA	TRBJ2-7	TRBV6-6	15	CASSYFRSGAYEQYF	TGTGCCAGCAGTTACTTCAGGTCGGGGGCCTACGAGCAGTACTTC
NA	NA	TRBJ2-6	TRBV6-6	15	CASSAGESGANVLTF	TGTGCCAGCAGTGCAGGGGAGTCTGGGGCCAACGTCCTGACTTTC
NA	TRBD1	TRBJ2-3	TRBV27	16	CASSLFMDRGTDTQYF	TGTGCCAGCAGTTTATTCATGGACAGGGGGACAGATACGCAGTATTTT
NA	NA	TRBJ2-3	TRBV30	11	CARLTADTQYF	TGTGCCCGGCTAACAGCAGATACGCAGTATTTT
NA	NA	TRBJ2-7	TRBV30	14	CAWTTGTLAYEQYF	TGTGCCTGGACCACCGGGACACTAGCCTACGAGCAGTACTTC
NA	NA	TRBJ2-3	TRBV7-8	17	CASSNSPSAVTTDTQYF	TGTGCCAGCAGCAACAGCCCTAGCGCCGTAACGACGGATACGCAGTATTTT
NA	NA	TRBJ2-5	TRBV7-9	15	CASSPGSLGQETQYF	TGTGCCAGCAGCCCGGGATCCCTGGGGCAAGAGACCCAGTACTTC
NA	NA	TRBJ1-4	TRBV19	16	CASREHGTLSNEKLFF	TGTGCCAGTAGGGAACACGGGACTCTTAGCAATGAAAAACTGTTTTTT
NA	TRBD1	TRBJ2-7	TRBV16	17	CASRPPLDRRFSYEQYF	TGTGCCAGCAGACCCCCCTTGGACAGGAGGTTCTCCTACGAGCAGTACTTC
NA	TRBD2	TRBJ2-3	TRBV30	15	CAWRVHSGFTDTQYF	TGTGCCTGGAGGGTCCATAGCGGGTTCACAGATACGCAGTATTTT
NA	NA	TRBJ1-5	TRBV9	15	CASNPSGGARQPQHF	TGTGCCAGCAACCCTTCTGGGGGCGCTCGGCAGCCCCAGCATTTT
NA	NA	TRBJ1-1	TRBV6-2/TRBV6-3	18	CASSYSGAGRLGNTEAFF	TGTGCCAGCAGTTACTCGGGGGCAGGGCGCCTGGGGAACACTGAAGCTTTCTTT
NA	NA	TRBJ2-5	TRBV21-1	15	CASSKDRGREETQYF	TGTGCCAGCAGCAAAGATAGGGGGAGGGAGGAGACCCAGTACTTC
NA	TRBD1	TRBJ1-6	TRBV29-1	13	CSVKTGFNSPLHF	TGCAGCGTCAAGACAGGGTTTAATTCACCCCTCCACTTT
NA	NA	TRBJ2-2	TRBV7-2	16	CASSLGPGVDTGELFF	TGTGCCAGCAGCTTAGGCCCGGGGGTGGACACCGGGGAGCTGTTTTTT
NA	NA	TRBJ2-3	TRBV29-1	12	CSEKEGTDTQYF	TGCAGCGAAAAAGAGGGCACAGATACGCAGTATTTT
NA	NA	TRBJ2-7	TRBV29-1	12	CSVGRDSYEQYF	TGCAGCGTTGGTCGGGACTCCTACGAGCAGTACTTC
NA	NA	TRBJ2-7	TRBV10-3	14	CAISALQATYEQYF	TGTGCCATCAGTGCCTTACAGGCCACCTACGAGCAGTACTTC
NA	NA	TRBJ2-7	TRBV2	14	CASSSDRFRYEQYF	TGTGCCAGCAGTTCCGACAGGTTTAGATACGAGCAGTACTTC
NA	NA	TRBJ1-2	TRBV4-3	15	CASSQDSSRGTASTF	TGCGCCAGCAGCCAAGATTCGAGTCGGGGGACGGCCTCCACCTTC
few	TRBD2	TRBJ2-1	TRBV19	14	CASSIVSGSYEQFF	TGTGCCAGTAGTATAGTGAGCGGGAGTTATGAGCAGTTCTTC
few	TRBD2	TRBJ2-7	TRBV6-5	14	CASRAREGAYEQYF	TGTGCCAGCAGGGCACGGGAGGGAGCCTACGAGCAGTACTTC
NA	NA	TRBJ1-1	TRBV29-1	14	CSVMGRGRNTEAFF	TGCAGCGTCATGGGCAGGGGCCGGAACACTGAAGCTTTCTTT
NA	NA	TRBJ1-1	TRBV7-2	15	CASSLVQGRYTEAFF	TGTGCCAGCAGCTTAGTACAGGGACGGTACACTGAAGCTTTCTTT
NA	NA	TRBJ1-2	TRBV30	11	CAWGVDYGYTF	TGTGCCTGGGGAGTCGACTATGGCTACACCTTC
NA	NA	TRBJ2-5	TRBV6-5	15	CASSYGGIGKETQYF	TGTGCCAGCAGTTACGGGGGGATTGGCAAGGAGACCCAGTACTTC
NA	TRBD2	TRBJ2-3	TRBV29-1	15	CSVDPTSGITDTQYF	TGCAGCGTTGACCCGACTAGCGGGATCACAGATACGCAGTATTTT
NA	TRBD1	TRBJ2-7	TRBV6-6	15	CASSRPGQGTDEQYF	TGTGCCAGCAGTCGACCGGGACAGGGCACGGACGAGCAGTACTTC